This T cell receptor (beta chain) appears in the sequencing data of a study of T-cell memory formation after mild COVID-19. Study observations and caveats: The SARS-CoV-2 specificity of second-wave clones reaching peak at day 37 remained unverified.

TCR alpha and TCR beta cDNA libraries carrying sample barcodes and UMIs were produced by 5'RACE using constant-segment primers. TCRdb called the 5' RACE reads again in MiXCR, with one record for every CDR3 protein. The sample includes over 350,000 distinct CDR3 sequences, 16% of them seen just once. This clonotype has just a few counts. As yet, its antigen is unknown. The material sequenced was PBMCs or a T cell subset sorted from them (not recorded which). This TCR came from a young man who had mild COVID-19 (a few samples of this study predate the infection). Cell type and time point are not known.

Here the CDR3 DNA reads TGCGCCAGCAGCTTGGCTGGGCAGATTAGCACAGATACGCAGTATTTT. As protein: CASSLAGQISTDTQYF. This sequence joins TRBV5-1 and TRBJ2-3; no reliable D call. Germline V gene lookup returns CDR1 SGHRS and CDR2 YFSETQ. CDR3 length: 16 amino acids. Between the trimmed V and J ends, which lost 0 bases and 0 bases, there was a span of 11 bases.